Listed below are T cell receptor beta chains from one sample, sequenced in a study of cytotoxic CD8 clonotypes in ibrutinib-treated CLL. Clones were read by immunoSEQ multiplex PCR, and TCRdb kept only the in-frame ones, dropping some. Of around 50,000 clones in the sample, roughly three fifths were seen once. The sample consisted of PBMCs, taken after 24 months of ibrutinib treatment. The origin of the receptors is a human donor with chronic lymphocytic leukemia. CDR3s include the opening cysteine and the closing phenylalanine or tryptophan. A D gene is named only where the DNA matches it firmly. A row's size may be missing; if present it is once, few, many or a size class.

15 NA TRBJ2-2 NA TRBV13 TGTGCCAGCAGCCTCGTTGGAGTCGGGGACGGGGAGCTGTTTTTT CASSLVGVGDGELFF
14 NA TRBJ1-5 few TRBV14 TGTGCCAGCAGCCAAGCGGGGCTGGGGCAGCCCCAGCATTTT CASSQAGLGQPQHF
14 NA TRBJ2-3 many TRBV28 TGTGCCAGCAGCTCAAGCCTCTACGAGGATACGCAGTATTTT CASSSSLYEDTQYF
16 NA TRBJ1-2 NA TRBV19 TGTGCCAGTAGTAGTCCAGGGGACATCGCTAACTATGGCTACACCTTC CASSSPGDIANYGYTF
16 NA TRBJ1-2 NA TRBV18 TGTGCCAGCTCAGAGTGGGGTGGGATTACCTCGTATGGCTACACCTTC CASSEWGGITSYGYTF
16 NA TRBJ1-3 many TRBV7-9 TGTGCCAGCAGCTTAGACCGGGCCCAACGGAAGTACACCATATATTTT CASSLDRAQRKYTIYF
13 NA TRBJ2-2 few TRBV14 TGTGCCAGCAGCCAAGAAGGGCGCGGGGAGCTGTTTTTT CASSQEGRGELFF
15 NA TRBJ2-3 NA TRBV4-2 TGTGCCAGCAGCCCCTCCCGACGTCCCACAGATACGCAGTATTTT CASSPSRRPTDTQYF
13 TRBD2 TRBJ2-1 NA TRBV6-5 TGTGCCAGCACCAAGCGGGAGGGTGGTGAGCAGTTCTTC CASTKREGGEQFF
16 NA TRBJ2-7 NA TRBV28 TGTGCCAGCAGTTTTGGAGGTGGCGGCACTCCCTACGAGCAGTACTTC CASSFGGGGTPYEQYF
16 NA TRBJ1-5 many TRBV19 TGTGCCAGTTCTCCCAGGGCGCAGGTTAGCAATCAGCCCCAGCATTTT CASSPRAQVSNQPQHF
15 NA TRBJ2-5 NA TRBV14 TGTGCCAGCAGCCAAGCAGGGGGGTTTGGTGGGACCCAGTACTTC CASSQAGGFGGTQYF
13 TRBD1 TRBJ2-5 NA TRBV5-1 TGCGCCAGCAGCTTTGGACAGGGCGGGACCCAGTACTTC CASSFGQGGTQYF
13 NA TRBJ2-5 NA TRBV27 TGTGCCAGCAGTACAACCGGGCTAGAGACCCAGTACTTC CASSTTGLETQYF
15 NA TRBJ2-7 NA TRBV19 TGTGCCAGTAGTCCCTCCGGGCGGCAAAGCTACGAGCAGTACTTC CASSPSGRQSYEQYF
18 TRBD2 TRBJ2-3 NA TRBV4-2 TGTGCCAGCAGCCCGTTACGGGTAGCGGGAGATGGCACAGATACGCAGTATTTT CASSPLRVAGDGTDTQYF
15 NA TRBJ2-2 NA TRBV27 TGTGCCAGCAGTTTTACACGGTCGAACACCGGGGAGCTGTTTTTT CASSFTRSNTGELFF
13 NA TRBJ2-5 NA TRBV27 TGTGCCAGCAGTCGTGAGAGGAGGGAGACCCAGTACTTC CASSRERRETQYF
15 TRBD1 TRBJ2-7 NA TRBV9 TGTGCCAGCAGCACTTCCGGGACAGCACTTGAACAGCAGTACTTC CASSTSGTALEQQYF
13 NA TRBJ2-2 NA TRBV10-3 TGTGCCATACGACAAGCGGACACCGGGGAGCTGTTTTTT CAIRQADTGELFF
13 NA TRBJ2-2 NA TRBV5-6 TGTGCCAGCAGCTTCGACAGCACCGGGGAGCTGTTTTTT CASSFDSTGELFF
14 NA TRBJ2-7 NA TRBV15 TGTGCCACCAGCAGAGGGACATCCAACTACGAGCAGTACTTC CATSRGTSNYEQYF
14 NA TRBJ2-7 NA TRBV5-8 TGTGCCAGCAGCTTTCCTGGACATCCCTACGAGCAGTACTTC CASSFPGHPYEQYF
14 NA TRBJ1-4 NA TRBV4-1 TGCGCCAGCAGCCAAACAACAACTAATGAAAAACTGTTTTTT CASSQTTTNEKLFF
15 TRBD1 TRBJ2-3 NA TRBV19 TGTGCCAGTAGTCCGGGGACAGGGGACCCAGATACGCAGTATTTT CASSPGTGDPDTQYF
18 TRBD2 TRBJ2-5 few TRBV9 TGTGCCAGCAGCCCTCGAGGTGGGGCGGGAGGGCCTGGGGAGACCCAGTACTTC CASSPRGGAGGPGETQYF
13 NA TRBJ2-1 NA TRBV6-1 TGTGCCAGCAGGGTGTTGGCCTACAATGAGCAGTTCTTC CASRVLAYNEQFF
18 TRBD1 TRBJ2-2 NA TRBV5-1 TGCGCCAGCAGCCTCCCCGGGACAGGGGGCCTTAACACCGGGGAGCTGTTTTTT CASSLPGTGGLNTGELFF
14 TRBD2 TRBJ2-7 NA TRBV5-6 TGTGCCAGCAGCCCCTCCGCGGGAGGGTACGAGCAGTACTTC CASSPSAGGYEQYF
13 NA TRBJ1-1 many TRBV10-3 TGTGCCAGCACTCCGGACGTGAACACTGAAGCTTTCTTT CASTPDVNTEAFF
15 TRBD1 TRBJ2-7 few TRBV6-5 TGTGCCAGCAGAGCGCTCTACAGGGGATCCTACGAGCAGTACTTC CASRALYRGSYEQYF
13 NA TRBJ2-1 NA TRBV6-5 TGTGCCAGCAGTTACCCCGCCGGCAATGAGCAGTTCTTC CASSYPAGNEQFF
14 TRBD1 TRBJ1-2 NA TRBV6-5 TGTGCCAGCAGTTTAAGACAGGGGGCGGAGGGCTACACCTTC CASSLRQGAEGYTF
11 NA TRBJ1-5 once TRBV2 TGTGCCAGCAGTGATGGGCAGCCCCAGCATTTT CASSDGQPQHF
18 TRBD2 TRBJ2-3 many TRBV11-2 TGTGCCAGCAGCCCAAGCCCAGGACTAGCGGGAGGGGGAGATACGCAGTATTTT CASSPSPGLAGGGDTQYF
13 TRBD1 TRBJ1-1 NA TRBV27 TGTGCCACCGGGACTGACAGGGGCACTGAAGCTTTCTTT CATGTDRGTEAFF
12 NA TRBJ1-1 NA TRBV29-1 TGCAGCGTTGATTACGGTTACACTGAAGCTTTCTTT CSVDYGYTEAFF
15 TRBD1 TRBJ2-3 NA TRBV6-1 TGTGCCAGCACCCCACAGGGGCGAAACACAGATACGCAGTATTTT CASTPQGRNTDTQYF
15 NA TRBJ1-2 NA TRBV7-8 TGTGCCAGCAGCTTAGCTATTGGGCTTCACTATGGCTACACCTTC CASSLAIGLHYGYTF
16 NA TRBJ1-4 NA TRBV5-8 TGTGCCAGCAGCTTGGGGCCCCAGGCCCGGAATGAAAAACTGTTTTTT CASSLGPQARNEKLFF
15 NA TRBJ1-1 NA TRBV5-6 TGTGCCAGCAGCTTTGTAGACAGTCGTTACACTGAAGCTTTCTTT CASSFVDSRYTEAFF
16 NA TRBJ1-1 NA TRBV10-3 TGTGCCATCAGCCCCGTGGGCAGCCGCATGAACACTGAAGCTTTCTTT CAISPVGSRMNTEAFF
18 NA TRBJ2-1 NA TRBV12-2 TGTGCAAGTCGCTTAGCTCAGAACGGACAGGCCCTGGACAATGAGCAGTTCTTC CASRLAQNGQALDNEQFF
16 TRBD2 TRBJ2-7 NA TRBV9 TGTGCCAGCAGCGACCCCGCCGGGACTAACCTTTACGAGCAGTACTTC CASSDPAGTNLYEQYF
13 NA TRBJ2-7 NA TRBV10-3 TGTGCCATCAGGGGGATGGGCGGCTACGAGCAGTACTTC CAIRGMGGYEQYF
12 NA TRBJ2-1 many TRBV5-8 TGTGCCAGCAGCTCTACAGGGCGGGGGCAGTTCTTC CASSSTGRGQFF
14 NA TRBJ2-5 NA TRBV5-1 TGCGCCAGCAGCTTGGGTTACGACCAGGGGACCCAGTACTTC CASSLGYDQGTQYF
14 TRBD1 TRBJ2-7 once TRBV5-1 TGCGCCAGCAGCCCAAGGACAGGCGCTTACGAGCAGTACTTC CASSPRTGAYEQYF
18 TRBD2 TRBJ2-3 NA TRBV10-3 TGTGCCATCAGTGAGTCGCAGCGGGGGGGAGCTAGCACAGATACGCAGTATTTT CAISESQRGGASTDTQYF
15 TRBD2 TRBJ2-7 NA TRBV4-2 TGTGCCAGCAGCCTTTTTAGCGGGCCCCACTACGAGCAGTACTTC CASSLFSGPHYEQYF
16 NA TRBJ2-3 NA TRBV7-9 TGTGCCAGCAGCTTATCGGGGGCGCGGGGCACAGATACGCAGTATTTT CASSLSGARGTDTQYF
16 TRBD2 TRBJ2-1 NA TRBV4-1 TGCGCCAGCAGCCAAGATTCCGGGGGGGACTACAATGAGCAGTTCTTC CASSQDSGGDYNEQFF
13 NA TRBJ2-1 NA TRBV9 TGTGCCAGCAGCGTATCCGTCTACAATGAGCAGTTCTTC CASSVSVYNEQFF
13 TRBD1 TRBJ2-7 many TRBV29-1 TGCAGCGTCATTGGACAGGGTTTGTACGAGCAGTACTTC CSVIGQGLYEQYF
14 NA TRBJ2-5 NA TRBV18 TGTGCCAGCTCACCAACTACTAGGCAAGAGACCCAGTACTTC CASSPTTRQETQYF
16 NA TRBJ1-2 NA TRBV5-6 TGTGCCAGCAGCACACGTTCCCGGACAGTCGGTATCGGCTACACCTTC CASSTRSRTVGIGYTF
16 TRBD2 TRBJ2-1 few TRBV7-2 TGTGCCAGCAGCTTAGTAGGGACTAGCGCGTACAATGAGCAGTTCTTC CASSLVGTSAYNEQFF
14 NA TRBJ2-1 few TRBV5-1 TGCGCCAGCAGTCCCGGGACCACCTACAATGAGCAGTTCTTC CASSPGTTYNEQFF
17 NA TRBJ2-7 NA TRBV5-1 TGCGCCAGCACCTCCGGGGCCCAGACAGGAAACTCCTACGAGCAGTACTTC CASTSGAQTGNSYEQYF
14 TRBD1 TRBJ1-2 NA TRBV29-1 TGCAGCGTTGCTCGACAGGGGGCAATCTATGGCTACACCTTC CSVARQGAIYGYTF